One and the same sample provided the 13 T cell receptor beta chains below, sequenced in a study of blood T cell repertoires in COVID-19. Some clones are missing from TCRdb's copy, which holds only in-frame ones; the method was immunoSEQ multiplex PCR. The sample consists of approximately 91,000 clones, 75% to 85% of them appearing once. Sequences were obtained from peripheral blood. These receptor sequences come from a woman older than 75 with acute or convalescent COVID-19.

This clone was seen a handful of times. The chain has TRBV11-2 and TRBJ2-1, with 9 bases that match TRBD2. Germline V lookup: CDR1 SGHAT, CDR2 FQNNGV. The J segment lost 9 bases and the V segment lost 3 bases, leaving 12 bases of the junction unmatched. The CDR3 loop spans 16 amino acids. Here the CDR3 DNA reads TGTGCCAGCAGCTTGTACGGGACTAGCTCTTTGGGTGAGCAGTTCTTC. Translating gives CASSLYGTSSLGEQFF.

CDR3 sequence reads: CASSLSGTSYEQYF. For the CDR3, the DNA is TGCGCCAGCAGCTTGAGCGGGACTAGCTACGAGCAGTACTTC. This chain connects TRBV5-1 to TRBJ2-7; 8 bases line up with TRBD2. Germline values: CDR1 SGHRS, CDR2 YFSETQ. This CDR3 is 14 amino acids long. With V trimmed by 1 base and J by 3 bases, 3 bases remained unmatched.

V is TRBV6-2 or TRBV6-3 and J is TRBJ2-1; 8 bases align to TRBD2. CDR1 MNHEY and CDR2 SVGEGT come from the germline V gene. CDR3 length equals 17 residues. Unmatched junction bases numbered 10, after V lost 4 bases and J lost 2 bases. The CDR3 bases are TGTGCCAGCAGTTTACCCAACGGGAGGGCGGCCTACAATGAGCAGTTCTTC. It yields the protein CASSLPNGRAAYNEQFF.

On this clone: In the same sample, other DNA sequences code for this CDR3. The chain uses TRBV28 and TRBJ1-5; 7 nucleotides match TRBD1. V was clipped by 6 bases and J by 7 bases; unmatched bases: 6. Germline-derived CDR1 and CDR2 are MDHEN and SYDVKM. The CDR3 totals 13 residues. In DNA, the CDR3 is TGTGCCAGCAGACTAGACAGGGTGCAGCCCCAGCATTTT. It encodes CASRLDRVQPQHF.

The chain has TRBV6-5 and TRBJ1-5; maybe TRBD1 (5 bases). CDR1 is MNHEY, CDR2 SVGAGI, per germline. This CDR3 is 15 amino acids long. The V end lost 6 bases, the J end lost 1 base, and 13 bases lay between the germline ends. The CDR3 sequence is CASSRTSLSNQPQHF. The DNA for the CDR3 is TGTGCCAGCAGCCGGACAAGTCTCAGCAATCAGCCCCAGCATTTT.

This clone occurred a few times. This chain connects TRBV7-9 to TRBJ2-2; the D gene is possibly TRBD1 (6 bases). The CDR3 sequence is 14 residues long. The V gene lost 5 bases and the J gene lost 3 bases, with 10 bases spanning the gap. Germline CDR1 reads SEHNR; CDR2 reads FQNEAQ (reference sequence). CDR3 DNA: TGTGCCAGCAGCCTAAGGGGGTACACCGGGGAGCTGTTTTTT. Translated, it gives CASSLRGYTGELFF. Drawing the rest from reference TRBV7-9 and TRBJ2-2, the complete variable domain is DTGVSQNPRHKITKRGQNVTFRCDPISEHNRLYWYRQTLGQGPEFLTYFQNEAQLEKSRLLSDRFSAERPKGSFSTLEIQRTEQGDSAMYLCASSLRGYTGELFFGEGSRLTVL.

This clone was detected only a few times. The rearrangement joins TRBV18 to TRBJ2-7; no reliable D call. Trimming took 0 bases from V and 1 from J, leaving 10 bases between them. This CDR3 is built from 15 residues. Germline V gene lookup returns CDR1 KGHSH and CDR2 LQKENI. CDR3 DNA sequence: TGTGCCAGCTCACCACCGAACCTCGAGTCCTACGAGCAGTACTTC. Encoded protein: CASSPPNLESYEQYF.

The chain couples TRBV5-1 to TRBJ1-4, with D perhaps TRBD1 (6 bases). The CDR3 has 15 amino acids. CDR1 is SGHRS, CDR2 YFSETQ, per germline. Trimming left V 2 bases short and J 8 bases short, with 16 bases between. The CDR3 loop reads CASSLLQGVGEKLFF. CDR3 bases: TGCGCCAGCAGCTTACTACAGGGAGTGGGAGAAAAACTGTTTTTT.

The chain recombines TRBV29-1 with TRBJ1-2; 7 nucleotides match TRBD1. The CDR3 is made up of 15 amino acids. The V and J ends lost 4 bases and 4 bases, in that order; junction bases with no gene match: 12. CDR1 and CDR2 (germline): SQVTM, ANQGSEA. CDR3 in amino acids: CSVASPGQIVYGYTF. The CDR3 DNA reads TGCAGCGTTGCTTCCCCGGGACAGATAGTCTATGGCTACACCTTC.

The CDR3 DNA follows: TGTGCCAGCAGTTACTCGCGTGGTTCCACCTACGAGCAGTACTTC. It codes for CASSYSRGSTYEQYF. The chain couples TRBV6-5 to TRBJ2-7, with unresolved D. The CDR3 contains 15 residues. The V gene lost 0 bases and the J gene lost 2 bases, with 11 bases spanning the gap. Germline CDR1 reads MNHEY; CDR2 reads SVGAGI.

The rearrangement links TRBV9 to TRBJ2-3; D may be TRBD2 (5 bases). The CDR3 is 16 amino acids. Germline CDR1 is SGDLS and CDR2 is YYNGEE. The ends were cut back, 3 bases at V and 4 bases at J, with 18 bases in the middle. The CDR3 here is CASSGPTTLGADTQYF. DNA for the CDR3: TGTGCCAGCAGCGGACCGACTACCCTAGGAGCAGATACGCAGTATTTT.

The chain is built from TRBV7-3 and TRBJ1-1; tentative D call: TRBD1 (6 bases). Per germline, CDR1 SGHTA and CDR2 FQGTGA. The length of the CDR3 is 13 residues. The V and J ends lost 6 bases and 0 bases respectively, with 8 bases between them. CDR3 nucleotides: TGTGCCAGCAGAACAGGGTTGAACACTGAAGCTTTCTTT. Amino acid sequence: CASRTGLNTEAFF.

The DNA for the CDR3 is TGTGCCAGTGGGGGAACAGGGACACTTAGACAAGAGACCCAGTACTTC. This encodes CASGGTGTLRQETQYF. The chain recombines TRBV19 with TRBJ2-5; maybe TRBD1 (6 bases). V was shortened by 8 bases and J by 2 bases, with 21 bases between the two germline ends. The CDR3 sequence is 16 residues long. The germline V gene encodes CDR1 LNHDA and CDR2 SQIVND (reference sequence). The whole variable domain, remainder taken from reference TRBV19 and TRBJ2-5, is DGGITQSPKYLFRKEGQNVTLSCEQNLNHDAMYWYRQDPGQGLRLIYYSQIVNDFQKGDIAEGYSVSREKKESFPLTVTSAQKNPTAFYLCASGGTGTLRQETQYFGPGTRLLVL.